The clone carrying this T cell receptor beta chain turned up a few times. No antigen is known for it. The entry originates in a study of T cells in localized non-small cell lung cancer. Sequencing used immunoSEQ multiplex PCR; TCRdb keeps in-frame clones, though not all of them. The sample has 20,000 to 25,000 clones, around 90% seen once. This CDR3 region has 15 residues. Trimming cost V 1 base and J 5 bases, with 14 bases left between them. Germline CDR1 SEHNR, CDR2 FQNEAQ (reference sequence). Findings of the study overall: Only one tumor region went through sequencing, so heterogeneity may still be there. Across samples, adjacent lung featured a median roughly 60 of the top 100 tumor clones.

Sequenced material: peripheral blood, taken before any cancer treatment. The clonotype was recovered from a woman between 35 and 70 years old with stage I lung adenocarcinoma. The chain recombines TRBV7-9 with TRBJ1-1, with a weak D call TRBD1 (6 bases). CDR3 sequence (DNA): TGTGCCAGCAGCTTAGGTTACGGGGGCATGACTGAAGCTTTCTTT. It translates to CASSLGYGGMTEAFF.